Sequencing of this TCR beta chain was carried out in a study of blood T cells in healthy people across ages. Overall study results and limits: Calculation of diversity from one million T cells yielded estimates considered to be underestimates.

Turning to this clonotype: The antigen is unknown.

Through a sample-barcoded 5' primer and a J-beta primer mix, a second PCR was run for roughly 7 to 12 cycles. TCRdb reprocessed the 5' RACE reads with MiXCR, giving one entry per CDR3 protein. This sample carries fewer than 1.5 million distinct CDR3 sequences, 42% of them seen once, and the ten largest clones take around 8%. Donors each provided about 10 milliliters of peripheral blood. Total RNA was extracted at no less than 6 micrograms per sample. This clonotype was sampled from a woman younger than 30 in good health. The material sequenced was blood.

CDR3 sequence reads: CASSRFPSGSSSEQFF. The CDR3 region has the DNA TGTGCCAGCAGTAGATTTCCTAGCGGGTCTTCTAGTGAGCAGTTCTTC. The rearrangement links TRBV6-4 to TRBJ2-1; 8 positions agree with TRBD2. Trimming took 5 bases from V and 9 from J; bases not matched to a gene: 15. Germline values: CDR1 MRHNA, CDR2 SNTAGT. CDR3 length equals 16 residues.